The 21 T cell receptor beta chains given below trace back to one sample, sequenced in a study of T cell responses to AZD1222 COVID-19 vaccine. The data were produced by immunoSEQ multiplex PCR, yet TCRdb's version contains in-frame clones alone and is incomplete. Found here are around 150,000 clones, 92% of them singletons; the top ten hold under 1.5%. The starting material was peripheral blood, obtained 28 days after the second AZD1222 dose. These receptors were taken from an adult who received the AZD1222 COVID-19 vaccine.

This clone is a singleton in its sample. V usage is TRBV27 and J usage is TRBJ1-1; D not resolved. The CDR3 has 15 residues. Germline V CDR1 and CDR2: MNHEY, SMNVEV (reference sequence). The V end was cut by 2 bases, the J end by 0 bases, with 10 bases between. The CDR3 spells CASSLPGRVNTEAFF. CDR3 in DNA: TGTGCCAGCAGTTTACCAGGACGGGTGAACACTGAAGCTTTCTTT.

The J gene is TRBJ2-3, the V gene TRBV4-3; TRBD1 matches at 7 bases. Germline CDR1 and CDR2: LGHNA and YSLEER. Unmatched junction bases numbered 7, after V lost 0 bases and J lost 4 bases. This CDR3 spans 16 amino acids. The CDR3 DNA reads TGCGCCAGCAGCCAAGATAGTGCCAGGGGGTCAGATACGCAGTATTTT. It codes for CASSQDSARGSDTQYF.

The rearrangement uses TRBV30 and TRBJ2-6; no reliable D call. Germline CDR1 GTSNPN, CDR2 SVGIG (reference sequence). This CDR3 is built from 13 residues. Between the trimmed V and J ends, which lost 2 bases and 1 base, there was a span of 3 bases. The CDR3 region is CAWSISGANVLTF. The CDR3 DNA reads TGTGCCTGGAGTATTTCTGGGGCCAACGTCCTGACTTTC.

This clone was seen only once. The chain combines TRBV7-9 with TRBJ2-5; D is unresolved. The CDR3 covers 14 residues. Germline V gene data show CDR1 as SEHNR and CDR2 as FQNEAQ (reference sequence). V was shortened by 1 base and J by 0 bases, with 6 bases between the two germline ends. The CDR3 bases are TGTGCCAGCAGCTTAGTGGGATACCAAGAGACCCAGTACTTC. It specifies CASSLVGYQETQYF.

This clone was recorded only once. The chain carries TRBV18 and TRBJ1-3; D gene ambiguous. Germline loops: CDR1 KGHSH, CDR2 LQKENI. Trimming took off 1 base at V and 6 bases at J, with 13 bases between the two ends. The CDR3 has 15 amino acids. CDR3 sequence: CASSPLATRENTIYF. The CDR3 nucleotides read TGTGCCAGCTCACCACTTGCGACAAGGGAAAACACCATATATTTT.

The sample holds one count of this clone. V gene TRBV4-1 combines with J gene TRBJ2-3; tentative D call: TRBD1 (7 bases). Trimming stripped 1 base from V and 4 bases from J, with 12 bases between. Germline V gene sequence: CDR1 MGHRA, CDR2 YSYEKL. This CDR3 is built from 15 residues. The CDR3 region has the DNA TGCGCCAGCAGCCAAGGTGGCAGGGGGGCAGATACGCAGTATTTT. Residues: CASSQGGRGADTQYF.

The V call is TRBV7-3, the J call TRBJ2-2; 13 positions agree with TRBD2. Per the germline V gene, CDR1 is SGHTA and CDR2 is FQGTGA. The V segment lost 5 bases and the J segment 6 bases; nucleotides outside the gene matches: 6. There are 16 residues in the CDR3. CDR3 in DNA: TGTGCCAGCAGCGCCGGGACTAGCGGGATCCCCGGGGAGCTGTTTTTT. This encodes CASSAGTSGIPGELFF.

The chain has TRBV7-9 and TRBJ2-2; 8 nucleotides agree with TRBD1. Germline CDR1 and CDR2: SEHNR and FQNEAQ (reference sequence). J gave up 1 base and V 4 bases, and 5 bases lay outside the gene matches. The CDR3 runs to 16 residues. The chain's CDR3 is CASSSWTGLNTGELFF. The CDR3 nucleotides read TGTGCCAGCAGCTCGTGGACAGGGCTGAACACCGGGGAGCTGTTTTTT. Filled out from reference TRBV7-9 and TRBJ2-2, the complete variable domain reads DTGVSQNPRHKITKRGQNVTFRCDPISEHNRLYWYRQTLGQGPEFLTYFQNEAQLEKSRLLSDRFSAERPKGSFSTLEIQRTEQGDSAMYLCASSSWTGLNTGELFFGEGSRLTVL.

The J gene is TRBJ1-1, the V gene TRBV6-2 or TRBV6-3, with D perhaps matching TRBD1 (5 bases). The CDR3 extends over 14 amino acids. Trimming shortened V by 2 bases and J by 4 bases, and 11 bases separated the two germline ends. CDR1 and CDR2 (germline): MNHEY, SVGEGT. The CDR3 region has the DNA TGTGCCAGCAGTTACACCGGGGCGGGCACTGAAGCTTTCTTT. As protein: CASSYTGAGTEAFF.

This chain connects TRBV19 to TRBJ1-6, with 7 nucleotides matching TRBD1. CDR1 is LNHDA, CDR2 SQIVND, per germline (reference sequence). V lost 4 bases and J lost 5; bases outside the gene matches: 5. The CDR3 is made up of 15 amino acids. Written as DNA, the CDR3 is TGTGCCAGTAGTAAATCGGGGACAGATAATTCACCCCTCCACTTT. It encodes CASSKSGTDNSPLHF. Full variable domain (rest looked up from reference TRBV19 and TRBJ1-6): DGGITQSPKYLFRKEGQNVTLSCEQNLNHDAMYWYRQDPGQGLRLIYYSQIVNDFQKGDIAEGYSVSREKKESFPLTVTSAQKNPTAFYLCASSKSGTDNSPLHFGNGTRLTVT.

V usage is TRBV30 and J usage is TRBJ1-4; D unclear. Looked up from germline, CDR1 is GTSNPN and CDR2 is SVGIG (reference sequence). The CDR3 runs 14 residues. The V end was cut by 0 bases, the J end by 6 bases, with 11 bases between. CDR3 coding DNA: TGTGCCTGGAGTGTCGGAGGGCTTGATGAAAAACTGTTTTTT. Amino acid sequence: CAWSVGGLDEKLFF.

The chain couples TRBV7-3 to TRBJ1-1, with D hard to call. Per germline, CDR1 SGHTA and CDR2 FQGTGA. V shed 5 bases and J shed 5 bases, with 12 bases lying between them. This CDR3 contains 13 residues. Written as DNA, the CDR3 is TGTGCCAGCAGCCCCCAGGCGGGGACTGAAGCTTTCTTT. Translated, it gives CASSPQAGTEAFF. Together with reference TRBV7-3 and TRBJ1-1, the CDR3 gives the full variable domain: GAGVSQTPSNKVTEKGKYVELRCDPISGHTALYWYRQSLGQGPEFLIYFQGTGAADDSGLPNDRFFAVRPEGSVSTLKIQRTERGDSAVYLCASSPQAGTEAFFGQGTRLTVV.

V usage is TRBV7-2 and J usage is TRBJ1-2; possible D gene TRBD1, 5 bases. The CDR3 length is 14 residues. With 0 bases removed from V and 4 bases from J, the gap between germline ends came to 9 bases. Germline V gene data show CDR1 as SGHTA and CDR2 as FQGNSA. CDR3 loop: CASSLAGPRYGYTF. As DNA, the CDR3 is TGTGCCAGCAGCTTAGCGGGACCGCGCTATGGCTACACCTTC.

The chain joins TRBV28 to TRBJ1-5, with 8 bases matching TRBD1. The CDR3 has 16 amino acids. CDR1 is MDHEN, CDR2 SYDVKM, per germline. V gave up 1 base and J gave up 7 bases; unmatched junction bases: 9. In DNA, the CDR3 is TGTGCCAGCAGTTTATCGGGCAGGGGGCTTGTCCAGCCCCAGCATTTT. It is translated as CASSLSGRGLVQPQHF.

The gene calls are TRBV10-3 and TRBJ2-3; 10 bases map to TRBD2. Per the germline V gene, CDR1 is ENHRY and CDR2 is SYGVKD. The CDR3 spans 16 residues. V trimming: 6 bases; J trimming: 5 bases; junction bases outside the gene matches: 11. The CDR3 protein is CAISSRSGGAGDTQYF. DNA for the CDR3: TGTGCCATCAGCTCGAGAAGCGGGGGGGCGGGAGATACGCAGTATTTT.

This sequence joins TRBV29-1 and TRBJ2-7; TRBD2 is a possible D gene (6 bases). The CDR3 runs 13 residues. Looked up from germline, CDR1 is SQVTM and CDR2 is ANQGSEA. V was cut by 4 bases and J by 4 bases, with 14 bases left in between. CDR3 residues: CSVGGVGSYEQYF. The CDR3 DNA is TGCAGCGTTGGTGGAGTCGGGAGTTACGAGCAGTACTTC.

This clone turned up a few times. The V call is TRBV29-1, the J call TRBJ1-3; 7 bases align to TRBD1. The ends lost 6 bases at V and 0 bases at J; junction bases unmatched: 8. Germline V gene sequence: CDR1 SQVTM, CDR2 ANQGSEA. The CDR3 spans 15 residues. CDR3 coding DNA: TGCAGCGTGGGGGGGGGACAGAGCTCTGGAAACACCATATATTTT. This gives the protein CSVGGGQSSGNTIYF.

Regarding this clone: In the same sample, other DNA sequences code for this CDR3. The rearrangement uses TRBV30 and TRBJ2-2, with 9 bases aligning to TRBD1. With 5 bases clipped from V and 5 bases from J, the junction kept 3 bases outside the gene matches. The CDR3 runs to 13 residues. From germline, CDR1 is GTSNPN and CDR2 SVGIG (reference sequence). CDR3 DNA sequence: TGTGCCTGGGGACAGGGGTCAACCGGGGAGCTGTTTTTT. Translation: CAWGQGSTGELFF.

V gene TRBV6-5 combines with J gene TRBJ1-1; D may be TRBD1 (5 bases). Trimming took 10 bases from V and 5 from J, leaving 11 bases between them. Germline V gene data show CDR1 as MNHEY and CDR2 as SVGAGI. This CDR3 comprises 11 residues. The CDR3 loop reads CAIVWGTEAFF. CDR3 DNA sequence: TGTGCCATCGTCTGGGGGACTGAAGCTTTCTTT.

The rearrangement uses TRBV9 and TRBJ1-4; 11 positions match TRBD1. V trimming: 3 bases; J trimming: 7 bases; junction bases outside the gene matches: 8. The CDR3 totals 16 residues. In germline, CDR1 is SGDLS, CDR2 YYNGEE. The CDR3: CASSALGGQGGEKLFF. The CDR3 DNA follows: TGTGCCAGCAGCGCCCTGGGGGGACAGGGGGGTGAAAAACTGTTTTTT.

V usage is TRBV6-6 and J usage is TRBJ1-6; TRBD1 matches at 11 bases. The CDR3 has 14 residues. CDR1 is MNHNY and CDR2 is SVGAGI in the germline V gene (reference sequence). Germline trimming cut 2 bases from V and 9 bases from J; bases unmatched to any gene: 0. CDR3 bases: TGTGCCAGCAGTTACGGACAGGGGGCTTCACCCCTCCACTTT. This codes for CASSYGQGASPLHF.